This passage covers 17 T cell receptor beta chains from one sample sequenced in a study of control samples from healthy donors and cancer patients. Produced via immunoSEQ multiplex PCR; TCRdb's table is partial and in-frame only. The repertoire holds roughly 80,000 clones, with 88% as singletons. Input material: blood. All receptors derive from a woman aged 45-60 years in good health.

The chain combines TRBV7-8 with TRBJ1-2, with D possibly TRBD1 on 6 matching bases. There are 15 residues in the CDR3. CDR1 is SGHVS, CDR2 FQNEAQ, per germline. Trimming took 5 bases from V and 9 from J, leaving 22 bases between them. The CDR3 is CASSRGGSRDRSYTF. As DNA, the CDR3 is TGTGCCAGCAGCAGGGGGGGGTCCCGGGATCGCAGCTACACCTTC.

The chain is built from TRBV10-3 and TRBJ2-2, with D possibly matching TRBD2 (5 bases). The CDR3 length is 15 residues. The V and J ends lost 7 bases and 6 bases respectively, with 18 bases between them. The germline gives CDR1 ENHRY, CDR2 SYGVKD. The CDR3 DNA sequence: TGTGCCATCATGAGCGGAACAGTTGAGGCCGGGGAGCTGTTTTTT. It specifies CAIMSGTVEAGELFF.

This clone was detected once. The chain recombines TRBV30 with TRBJ1-3; perhaps TRBD1 as D (5 bases). CDR3 length equals 13 residues. Germline loops: CDR1 GTSNPN, CDR2 SVGIG (reference sequence). The V end was cut by 3 bases, the J end by 4 bases, with 10 bases between. CDR3 DNA sequence: TGTGCCTGGAGCAGGGAATCCGGAAACACCATATATTTT. Amino acid sequence: CAWSRESGNTIYF.

This chain connects TRBV29-1 to TRBJ1-2; D may be TRBD1 (6 bases). V was cut by 2 bases and J by 8 bases, with 15 bases left in between. The V gene's germline CDR1 is SQVTM and CDR2 ANQGSEA. CDR3 length: 13 residues. CDR3 sequence: CSVETNREIGYTF. The DNA of the CDR3 is TGCAGCGTTGAAACTAACAGGGAAATAGGCTACACCTTC.

The chain recombines TRBV30 with TRBJ1-2; tentatively, D is TRBD1 (5 bases). This CDR3 has 12 amino acids. In germline, CDR1 is GTSNPN, CDR2 SVGIG (reference sequence). V lost 6 bases, J lost 0 bases, and 8 bases lay in between. The chain's CDR3 is CACKTANYGYTF. The CDR3 DNA reads TGTGCCTGCAAGACAGCTAACTATGGCTACACCTTC.

V usage is TRBV12-3 or TRBV12-4 and J usage is TRBJ1-2; D not resolved. Trimming removed 3 bases at V and 8 bases at J, with 4 bases between. This CDR3 has 10 amino acids. CDR3 protein: CASSFLGYTF. The CDR3 nucleotides read TGTGCCAGCAGTTTTTTAGGCTACACCTTC.

J is TRBJ2-5 and V is TRBV6-6; possible D gene TRBD2, 5 bases. Per germline, CDR1 MNHNY and CDR2 SVGAGI (reference sequence). The V gene lost 7 bases and the J gene lost 2 bases, with 8 bases spanning the gap. The CDR3 covers 12 residues. This CDR3 is CASMKRQETQYF. The CDR3 region has the DNA TGTGCCAGCATGAAGCGGCAAGAGACCCAGTACTTC.

V gene TRBV7-8 combines with J gene TRBJ1-6, with 7 nucleotides matching TRBD1. This CDR3 is 17 amino acids long. Germline V CDR1 and CDR2: SGHVS, FQNEAQ. With V trimmed by 5 bases and J by 7 bases, 14 bases remained unmatched. The CDR3 protein is CASSPRGGQGPNSPLHF. The CDR3 DNA sequence: TGTGCCAGCAGCCCCAGGGGGGGGCAGGGACCAAATTCACCCCTCCACTTT.

The chain employs TRBV5-5 and TRBJ1-6; D gene unclear. Looked up from germline, CDR1 is SGHKS and CDR2 is YYEKEE (reference sequence). This CDR3 spans 13 amino acids. Trimming cost V 0 bases and J 14 bases, with 12 bases left between them. CDR3: CASSLDVSEALHF. The CDR3, as DNA: TGTGCCAGCAGCTTGGACGTTTCCGAGGCCCTCCACTTT.

CDR3 in amino acids: CASSLGQAVAVGIQYF. The CDR3 DNA reads as TGTGCCAGCAGCTTGGGACAGGCCGTAGCCGTAGGCATTCAGTACTTC. The rearrangement links TRBV5-8 to TRBJ2-4; possibly TRBD1 for D (6 bases). V was trimmed by 0 bases and J by 9 bases, leaving 19 bases between them. This CDR3 contains 16 residues. Germline V gives CDR1 SGHTS, CDR2 YDEGEE.

The J gene is TRBJ2-7, the V gene TRBV20-1; unclear D gene. CDR3 length: 13 residues. CDR1 DFQATT and CDR2 SNEGSKA come from the germline V gene (reference sequence). V lost 3 bases to trimming and J lost 0 bases, with 9 bases between them. CDR3 sequence: CSASWQYSYEQYF. The CDR3 DNA is TGCAGTGCTAGTTGGCAGTACTCCTACGAGCAGTACTTC.

The J gene is TRBJ1-5, the V gene TRBV30, with D uncertain. Germline assignment: CDR1 GTSNPN and CDR2 SVGIG (reference sequence). The CDR3 is 14 residues long. Trimming took 2 bases from V and 5 from J, leaving 13 bases between them. The CDR3 here is CAWSLLGSYQPQHF. DNA for the CDR3: TGTGCCTGGAGTTTGCTGGGATCGTATCAGCCCCAGCATTTT.

This clone was seen just once. The chain is built from TRBV7-8 and TRBJ1-3, with D uncertain. This CDR3 spans 14 amino acids. The V end was cut by 4 bases, the J end by 9 bases, with 16 bases between. Germline assignment: CDR1 SGHVS and CDR2 FQNEAQ. The CDR3 DNA reads as TGTGCCAGCAGCTGGGGAGTAGAGGAGGGCACCATATATTTT. Its translation: CASSWGVEEGTIYF.

The rearrangement links TRBV5-4 to TRBJ1-2; 7 nucleotides align to TRBD1. Per the germline V gene, CDR1 is SGHNT and CDR2 is YYREEE (reference sequence). V was pared by 2 bases and J by 4 bases, with 5 bases of the junction left unmatched. The CDR3 covers 14 residues. The CDR3 here is CASSFAGQSYGYTF. CDR3 bases: TGTGCCAGCAGCTTTGCGGGACAGAGCTATGGCTACACCTTC.

This clone has just a few counts. This chain connects TRBV13 to TRBJ2-6, with a tentative D call TRBD1 (6 bases). Germline CDR1 PRHDT, CDR2 FYEKMQ (reference sequence). V gave up 5 bases and J gave up 3 bases, with 29 bases separating them. The CDR3 is 21 amino acids. The CDR3 DNA is TGTGCCAGCAGCCCAGATACCATTACAGGGAAGGTCGTCCGTGGGGCCAACGTCCTGACTTTC. Its protein is CASSPDTITGKVVRGANVLTF.

The chain combines TRBV11-3 with TRBJ1-6, with D uncertain. The CDR3 contains 12 residues. V gave up 0 bases and J gave up 11 bases, with 5 bases separating them. Germline V lookup: CDR1 SGHNT, CDR2 YENEEA. DNA for the CDR3: TGTGCCAGCAGCTTAGATCAAACACCCCTCCACTTT. Translation: CASSLDQTPLHF.

The chain employs TRBV12-3 or TRBV12-4 and TRBJ1-1; D is unclear. The V end lost 3 bases, the J end lost 0 bases, and 5 bases lay between the germline ends. The CDR3 totals 13 residues. The CDR3 coding sequence is TGTGCCAGCAGTTTTAATATGAACACTGAAGCTTTCTTT. Translating gives CASSFNMNTEAFF.